This TCR beta chain appears in the sequencing data of a study of T cell changes during pregnancy in multiple sclerosis. Per germline, CDR1 LNHDA and CDR2 SQIVND (reference sequence). This CDR3 region has 16 residues. Trimming at V came to 5 bases and at J to 4 bases, leaving 8 bases not matched to a gene. TCRdb's copy holds only in-frame clones and misses some; the assay was immunoSEQ multiplex PCR. The top ten clones hold 2.5% of a sample with roughly 64,000 clones, around 97% of them seen once. The chain employs TRBV19 and TRBJ2-1; 10 bases line up with TRBD2. The receptor's source is a female donor with multiple sclerosis, enrolled in a pregnancy study. Source: CD8+ T cells from peripheral blood mononuclear cells, taken after pregnancy. The CDR3 here is CASSLIAGGGYNEQFF. CDR3 bases: TGTGCCAGTAGTCTCATAGCGGGAGGCGGGTACAATGAGCAGTTCTTC.